This T cell receptor beta chain derives from a study of shared clonotypes between healthy human individuals. The CDR3 is made up of 13 amino acids. Germline CDR1 and CDR2: LGHNA and YSLEER. V was shortened by 0 bases and J by 2 bases, with 5 bases between the two germline ends. A word on this clone: This CDR3 is also generated by other DNA sequences in the sample.

Libraries were prepared by immunoSEQ multiplex PCR; TCRdb keeps only in-frame clonotypes and omits some of them. The table records about 980,000 clones, 76% of them present only once. The clonotype comes from a man aged 18 to 29 in good health. The sequenced sample was memory CD4+ T cells sorted from blood. As for subset: CD45RA-negative fraction. This chain links TRBV4-3 with TRBJ2-7; D remains ambiguous. In nucleotides, the CDR3 is TGCGCCAGCAGCCAAGAAACAGCCTACGAGCAGTACTTC. Translated, it gives CASSQETAYEQYF.